The 10 T cell receptor beta chains below come from one sample, sequenced in a study of human T cells and chemical hapten exposure. TCRdb reprocessed the RACE reads with MiXCR, giving one entry per CDR3 protein. The repertoire consists of 56,000 or so distinct CDR3 sequences, with 8.5% to 10% occurring once and the leading ten covering 9.5% to 10%. Time point in this sample: pre-sensitization, week 0. The treatment was: therapeutic diphenylcyclopropenone sensitization with weekly scalp DPC. Extraction yielded total RNA from whole blood (unfractionated). This specimen was whole blood, taken in connection with sensitization to the hapten diphenylcyclopropenone (DPC). The source is a woman aged 30 to 39 with alopecia areata. Some clones in this sample may be carry-over from other donors' samples.

This clonotype was counted only a few times. The V gene is TRBV6-1, the J gene TRBJ1-5; D perhaps matches TRBD1 (6 bases). The CDR3 runs to 15 residues. Germline V gene sequence: CDR1 MNHNS, CDR2 SASEGT. CDR3 in DNA: TGTGGTAAGCATTCGACAGGAGGAATAAATCAGCCCCAGCATTTT. Amino acids: CGKHSTGGINQPQHF.

The rearrangement joins TRBV7-3 to TRBJ2-6; weak D call: TRBD1 (5 bases). Trimming removed 4 bases at V and 0 bases at J, with 16 bases between. The CDR3 runs 18 residues. The germline gives CDR1 SGHTA, CDR2 FQGTGA. The CDR3 here is CASSSVGQQASGANVLTF. CDR3 in DNA: TGTGCCAGCAGCTCCGTGGGGCAGCAAGCCTCTGGGGCCAACGTCCTGACTTTC.

This clonotype was seen more than once but under ten times. The rearrangement links TRBV11-2 to TRBJ1-1, with D tentatively TRBD1 (5 bases). V was shortened by 1 base and J by 0 bases, with 12 bases between the two germline ends. The CDR3 loop spans 16 amino acids. Per the germline V gene, CDR1 is SGHAT and CDR2 is FQNNGV. The chain's CDR3 is CASSLGRESLNTEAFF. CDR3 bases: TGTGCCAGCAGCTTAGGCAGGGAATCCTTGAACACTGAAGCTTTCTTT.

This clonotype has only a few counts. The chain joins TRBV27 to TRBJ2-2; no reliable D call. Germline V gene lookup returns CDR1 MNHEY and CDR2 SMNVEV (reference sequence). V dropped 6 bases and J dropped 6 bases, with 11 bases sitting between them. This CDR3 has 13 residues. CDR3 region: CASRALAAGELFF. In DNA form, the CDR3 reads TGTGCCAGCAGAGCCTTAGCCGCCGGGGAGCTGTTTTTT.

This clonotype was counted between two and nine times. The chain couples TRBV4-3 to TRBJ1-6; D perhaps matches TRBD1 (5 bases). The CDR3 length is 16 residues. The germline V and J ends were trimmed by 0 bases and 9 bases, with 15 bases remaining between them. Germline lookup yields CDR1 LGHNA and CDR2 YSLEER. The CDR3 protein is CASSQEGPPGPSPLHF. CDR3 coding DNA: TGCGCCAGCAGCCAAGAGGGGCCCCCGGGCCCTTCACCCCTCCACTTT.

This clonotype was recorded many times. This chain links TRBV12-3 or TRBV12-4 with TRBJ1-4; weak D call: TRBD1 (5 bases). The CDR3 covers 12 residues. The V end lost 6 bases, the J end lost 11 bases, and 13 bases lay between the germline ends. The CDR3 sequence: CASSQDKGKLFF. For the CDR3, the DNA is TGTGCCAGCAGCCAGGACAAGGGCAAACTGTTTTTT.

This clonotype was picked up many times. CDR3 in amino acids: CASSPGQGAGYTF. For the CDR3, the DNA is TGCGCCAGCAGTCCCGGACAGGGGGCTGGCTACACCTTC. The gene calls are TRBV5-1 and TRBJ1-2; 11 bases are shared with TRBD1. V dropped 5 bases and J dropped 7; count of bases not matched to a gene: 4. The CDR3 is made up of 13 amino acids. The germline gives CDR1 SGHRS, CDR2 YFSETQ. Full variable domain (remainder filled in from reference TRBV5-1 and TRBJ1-2): KAGVTQTPRYLIKTRGQQVTLSCSPISGHRSVSWYQQTPGQGLQFLFEYFSETQRNKGNFPGRFSGRQFSNSRSEMNVSTLELGDSALYLCASSPGQGAGYTFGSGTRLTVV.

The chain has TRBV6-5 and TRBJ1-2, with D possibly matching TRBD1 (6 bases). The CDR3 spans 14 residues. Trimming pared 6 bases from V and 2 bases from J, leaving 13 bases between. Per germline, CDR1 MNHEY and CDR2 SVGAGI. CDR3 in amino acids: CASSTDRQNYGYTF. CDR3 nucleotides: TGTGCCAGCAGCACGGACAGACAGAACTATGGCTACACCTTC.

The chain links TRBV3-1 to TRBJ1-5; 7 bases map to TRBD1. This CDR3 is 16 amino acids long. Trimming at V came to 4 bases and at J to 0 bases, leaving 6 bases not matched to a gene. In germline, CDR1 is LGHDT, CDR2 YNNKEL (reference sequence). CDR3 residues: CASSPQGGDSNQPQHF. Written as DNA, the CDR3 is TGTGCCAGCAGCCCCCAGGGGGGAGATAGCAATCAGCCCCAGCATTTT.

This clonotype occurred many times. The V and J genes are TRBV12-3 or TRBV12-4 and TRBJ2-1; no reliable D call. The V end was cut by 6 bases, the J end by 4 bases, with 19 bases between. This CDR3 comprises 16 residues. The CDR3 sequence is CASSFGYSDGYNEQFF. In DNA form, the CDR3 reads TGTGCCAGCAGCTTTGGGTACTCGGACGGGTACAATGAGCAGTTCTTC.